The rows below give T cell receptor beta chains drawn from one sample of a study of cytomegalovirus exposure and HLA in healthy donors. TCRdb keeps only in-frame clones here, not all; method: immunoSEQ multiplex PCR. The sample records over 150,000 clones, over 75% being singletons. Sequencing used PBMCs. These receptors all come from a middle-aged woman in good health and CMV-seropositive. Both conserved end residues are trimmed from each CDR3. Fields, in order: CDR3 length, clone size, V gene, CDR3 protein. Only part of the rows carry a size: once, few, many, or a class if the clone is expanded.

12 - TRBV28 ASSGAGASYEQY
13 once TRBV7-3 ASSRGESLADEQF
14 few TRBV27 ASSLSAGTGPIEAF
16 - TRBV4-2 ASSQDSGGAGPAETQY
9 - TRBV5-1 ASSFGGEQY
12 - TRBV9 ASSVENSGTEAF
13 - TRBV5-1 ASSGTSGSGGTQY
8 - TRBV30 AWSGAGRT
15 - TRBV4-1 ASSQTEGTGPGDTQY
16 - TRBV12-2 ASRPGGVEASGDNEQF
13 - TRBV19 ASSTSGTGANVLT
13 - TRBV7-3 ASSLSFGSRETQY
15 - TRBV27 ASSKQGVLGISTEAF
12 - TRBV6-1 ASSQLAGGGEQY
10 - TRBV5-6 ASRMTRGEQF
13 few TRBV6-5 ASSFLAGGTGEQY
13 - TRBV9 ASSVGGLNTGELF
13 - TRBV6-4 ASSSSGRVQETQY
15 - TRBV15 ATSRGGGSGSRETQY
11 once TRBV7-7 ASSLTRDTEAF
12 - TRBV9 ASTPFLADNEQF
15 - TRBV21-1 ASSNGTGAGGINEQF
14 - TRBV5-8 ASSREKVSSGNTIY
12 - TRBV18 ASSPGTGSQPQH
13 - TRBV30 AWSGGRASTDTQY
13 - TRBV6-1 ASSASTSGSYEQY
12 - TRBV5-8 ASSLTRTDYGYT
11 - TRBV10-2 ASSDGSDYEQY
14 - TRBV7-9 ASSTRQVVTNEKLF
12 few TRBV2 ASSRDRGREKLF
12 - TRBV30 AWSASGSSYEQY
16 once TRBV28 ASSSPGQGLGRFGELF
13 - TRBV6-1 ASTLGTQRGQPQH
12 - TRBV9 ASSVSQDAYEQY
10 - TRBV5-6 ASSPGDNEQF
17 - TRBV5-1 ASSLDPGLAGGTYNEQF
16 - TRBV11-2 ASSLLPGLAVPDNEQF
14 - TRBV7-7 ASSLEGGGSYNEQF
18 - TRBV23-1 ASSLGSWPGDRKECTEAF
11 - TRBV19 ASIRTGGTEAF
11 - TRBV15 ATGDEGNEKLF
11 - TRBV15 ATSRDREHTIY
12 - TRBV28 ASRTRQGNQPQH
15 few TRBV5-1 ASSLMDRARTQETQY